This TCR beta chain appears in the sequencing data of a study of T cells in Graves' hyperthyroidism and ophthalmopathy. Each patient was aged 18 to 65 and had newly diagnosed hyperthyroidism of under 2 months' duration. With 4 bases clipped from V and 4 bases from J, the junction kept 6 bases outside the gene matches. The CDR3 sequence is 15 residues long. Germline CDR1 MNHEY, CDR2 SMNVEV (reference sequence). Amplified TCR beta CDR3 regions came from RNA transcripts. The TCR CDR3 first-round RT-PCR relied on the HTBI primer set. TCRdb analysed the multiplex PCR reads with MiXCR anew, one entry per CDR3 protein. The sample carries 360,000 or so distinct CDR3 sequences, over 15% recorded once.

The V call is TRBV27, the J call TRBJ2-7; the match to TRBD2 covers 11 bases. Sequencing was performed on blood. The TCR comes from a woman aged 18 to 35 with Graves' hyperthyroidism. CDR3 amino acids: CASSSASGRWYEQYF. The DNA of the CDR3 is TGTGCCAGCAGTTCGGCTAGCGGGAGGTGGTACGAGCAGTACTTC.